This paragraph reports one TCR beta chain. Antigen specificity is unknown. This entry comes from a study of shared clonotypes between healthy human individuals. Study results and caveats: Roughly 5% of naive CD4 clonotypes were shared across a handful of donors.

All the donors were Caucasian adults who lived in Nashville, Tennessee. The sorted-subset replicate PCRs were given about 210 ng DNA, which is approximately 30,000 T cell genomes. Sequenced by immunoSEQ multiplex PCR; TCRdb stores in-frame clones only, minus some. The sample carries about 2.5 million clones, less than 95% recorded once. The sequenced sample consisted of naive CD4+ T cells from PBMCs. This sample's subset: CD45RA+ positively selected. The source is a man aged 18 to 30 in good health. Some clones in this sample may be carry-over from other donors' samples.

The CDR3 sequence: CASSIDLGGGQDTEAFF. Written as DNA, the CDR3 is TGTGCCAGTAGTATAGATCTAGGAGGGGGCCAAGACACTGAAGCTTTCTTT. The chain combines TRBV19 with TRBJ1-1, with 7 bases aligning to TRBD1. The CDR3 is 17 residues long. Germline trimming cut 0 bases from V and 3 bases from J; bases unmatched to any gene: 10. CDR1 and CDR2 from the germline V gene are LNHDA and SQIVND (reference sequence).